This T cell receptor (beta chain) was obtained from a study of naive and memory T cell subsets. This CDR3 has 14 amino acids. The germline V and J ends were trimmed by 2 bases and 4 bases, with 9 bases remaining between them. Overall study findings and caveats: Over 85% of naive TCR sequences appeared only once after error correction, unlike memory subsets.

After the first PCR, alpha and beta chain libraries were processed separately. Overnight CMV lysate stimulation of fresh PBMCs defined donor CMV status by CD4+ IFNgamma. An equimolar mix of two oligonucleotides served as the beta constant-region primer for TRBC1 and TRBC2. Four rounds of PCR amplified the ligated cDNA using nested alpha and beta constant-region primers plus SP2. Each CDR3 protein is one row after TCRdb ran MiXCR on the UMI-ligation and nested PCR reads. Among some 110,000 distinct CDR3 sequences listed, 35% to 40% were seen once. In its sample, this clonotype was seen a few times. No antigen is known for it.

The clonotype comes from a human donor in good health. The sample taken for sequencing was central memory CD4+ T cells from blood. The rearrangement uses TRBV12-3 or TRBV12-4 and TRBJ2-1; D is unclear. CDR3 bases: TGTGCCAGCAGTTTACAGTTGGGGTACAATGAGCAGTTCTTC. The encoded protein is CASSLQLGYNEQFF.